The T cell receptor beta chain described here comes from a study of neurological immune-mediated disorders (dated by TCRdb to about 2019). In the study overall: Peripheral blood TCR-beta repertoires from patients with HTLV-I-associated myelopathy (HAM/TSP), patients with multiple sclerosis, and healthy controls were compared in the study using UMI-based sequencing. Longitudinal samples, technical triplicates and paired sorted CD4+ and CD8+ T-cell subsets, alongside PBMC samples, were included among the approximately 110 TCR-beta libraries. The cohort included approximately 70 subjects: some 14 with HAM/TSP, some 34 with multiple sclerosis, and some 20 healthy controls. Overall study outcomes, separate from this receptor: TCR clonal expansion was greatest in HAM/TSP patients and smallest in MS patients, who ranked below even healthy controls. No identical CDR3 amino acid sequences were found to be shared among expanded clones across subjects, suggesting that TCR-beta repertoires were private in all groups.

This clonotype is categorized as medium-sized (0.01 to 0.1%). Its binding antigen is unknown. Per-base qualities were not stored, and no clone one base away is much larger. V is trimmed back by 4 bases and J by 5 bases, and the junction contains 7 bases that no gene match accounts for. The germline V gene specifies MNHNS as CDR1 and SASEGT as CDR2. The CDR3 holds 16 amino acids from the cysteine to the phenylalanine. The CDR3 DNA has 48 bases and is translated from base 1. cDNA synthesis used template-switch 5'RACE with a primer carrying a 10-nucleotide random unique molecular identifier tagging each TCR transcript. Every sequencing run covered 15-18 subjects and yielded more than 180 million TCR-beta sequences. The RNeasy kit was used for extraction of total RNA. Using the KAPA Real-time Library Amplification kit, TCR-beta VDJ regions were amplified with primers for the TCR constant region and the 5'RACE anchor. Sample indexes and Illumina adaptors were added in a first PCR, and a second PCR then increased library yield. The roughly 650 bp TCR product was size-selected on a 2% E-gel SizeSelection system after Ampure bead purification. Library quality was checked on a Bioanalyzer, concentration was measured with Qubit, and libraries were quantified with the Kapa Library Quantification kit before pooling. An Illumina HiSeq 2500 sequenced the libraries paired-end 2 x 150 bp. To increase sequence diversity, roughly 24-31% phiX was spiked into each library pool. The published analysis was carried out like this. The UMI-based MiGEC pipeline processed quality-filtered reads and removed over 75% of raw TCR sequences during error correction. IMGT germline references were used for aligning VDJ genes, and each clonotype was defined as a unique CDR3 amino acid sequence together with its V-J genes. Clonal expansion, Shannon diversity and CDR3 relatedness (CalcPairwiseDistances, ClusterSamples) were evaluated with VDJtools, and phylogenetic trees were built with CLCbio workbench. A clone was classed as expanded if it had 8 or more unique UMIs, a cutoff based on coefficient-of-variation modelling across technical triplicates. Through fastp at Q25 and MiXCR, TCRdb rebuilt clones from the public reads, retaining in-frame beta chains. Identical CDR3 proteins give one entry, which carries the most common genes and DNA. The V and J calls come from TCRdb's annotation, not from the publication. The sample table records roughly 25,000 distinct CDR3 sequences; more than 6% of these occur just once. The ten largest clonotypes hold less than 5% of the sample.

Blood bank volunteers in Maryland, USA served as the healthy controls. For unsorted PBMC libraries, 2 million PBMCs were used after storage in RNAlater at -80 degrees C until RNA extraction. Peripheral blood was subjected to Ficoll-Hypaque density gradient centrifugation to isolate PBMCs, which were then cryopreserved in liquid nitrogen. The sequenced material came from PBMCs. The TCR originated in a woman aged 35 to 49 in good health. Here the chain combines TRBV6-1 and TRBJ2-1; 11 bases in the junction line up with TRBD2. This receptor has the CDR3 CASSGFSGRANNEQFF. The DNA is TGTGCCAGCAGTGGGTTTAGCGGGAGGGCCAACAATGAGCAGTTCTTC.